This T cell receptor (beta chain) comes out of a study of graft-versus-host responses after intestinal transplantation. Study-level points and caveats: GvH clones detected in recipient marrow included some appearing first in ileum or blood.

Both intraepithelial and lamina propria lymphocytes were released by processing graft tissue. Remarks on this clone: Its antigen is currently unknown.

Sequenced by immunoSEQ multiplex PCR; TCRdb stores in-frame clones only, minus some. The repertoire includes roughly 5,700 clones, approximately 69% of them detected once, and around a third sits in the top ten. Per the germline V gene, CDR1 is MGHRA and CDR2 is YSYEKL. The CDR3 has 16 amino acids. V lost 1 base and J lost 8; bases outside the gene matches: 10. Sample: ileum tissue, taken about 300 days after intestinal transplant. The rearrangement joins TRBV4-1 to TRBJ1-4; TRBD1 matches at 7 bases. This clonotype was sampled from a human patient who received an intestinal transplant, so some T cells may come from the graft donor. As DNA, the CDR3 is TGCGCCAGCAGCCAAGGGGGAGGGGGCCCGGGGGAAAAACTGTTTTTT. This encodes CASSQGGGGPGEKLFF.